The 24 T cell receptor beta chains reported below all come from one sample, sequenced in a study of T cells after yellow fever vaccination. TCRdb reanalysed the 5' RACE reads using MiXCR and keeps one entry per CDR3 protein. Among 40,000 or so distinct CDR3 sequences, roughly 7.1% were seen once, and the ten largest hold approximately 15%. The sequenced sample was CD8+ T cells not binding an NS4B(214-222) dextramer, sorted from PBMCs, obtained 45 days after the yellow fever booster vaccination. The receptors shown here come from a man aged 30 to 45 who received the YFV17D yellow fever vaccine.

The sample holds many counts of this clonotype. The genes are TRBV27 and TRBJ2-1, with D unresolved. V shed 3 bases and J shed 6 bases, with 18 bases lying between them. This CDR3 region has 16 residues. The germline CDR1 and CDR2 sequences are MNHEY and SMNVEV (reference sequence). The CDR3 loop is CASSFGSPPGFNEQFF. Written as DNA, the CDR3 is TGTGCCAGCAGTTTCGGTAGCCCCCCTGGGTTCAATGAGCAGTTCTTC.

V is TRBV12-3 or TRBV12-4 and J is TRBJ2-7; D possibly corresponds to TRBD1 (5 bases). V was cut by 5 bases and J by 3 bases, with 14 bases left in between. The CDR3 is 14 amino acids. The CDR3 coding sequence is TGTGCCAGCAGTGCCTCGATGGGGCTCTACGAGCAGTACTTC. Translation: CASSASMGLYEQYF.

In its sample, this clonotype was seen many times. The chain combines TRBV5-1 with TRBJ2-2; 7 nucleotides match TRBD1. Trimming at V came to 4 bases and at J to 2 bases, leaving 11 bases not matched to a gene. The germline V gene has CDR1 SGHRS and CDR2 YFSETQ. This CDR3 spans 17 amino acids. The CDR3 nucleotides are TGCGCCAGCAGCCCTGGGACAGACCAAAGAAACACCGGGGAGCTGTTTTTT. It yields the protein CASSPGTDQRNTGELFF.

This clonotype was seen many times. CDR3 protein: CASSLALLPGVPYRETQYF. CDR3 bases: TGTGCCAGCAGCTTAGCCCTCCTCCCGGGGGTCCCTTACAGGGAGACCCAGTACTTC. The chain joins TRBV7-2 to TRBJ2-5, with D possibly being TRBD2 (6 bases). CDR3 size: 19 residues. Between the trimmed V and J ends, which lost 0 bases and 5 bases, there was a span of 25 bases. Germline V CDR1 and CDR2: SGHTA, FQGNSA.

This clonotype has a count of ten or more. The J gene is TRBJ2-7, the V gene TRBV29-1; D not resolved. V gave up 1 base and J gave up 7 bases, with 8 bases separating them. Germline assignment: CDR1 SQVTM and CDR2 ANQGSEA. The CDR3 is 11 amino acids. The CDR3 coding sequence is TGCAGCGTTGAAGTTCTGGGGGAGCAGTACTTC. Translated: CSVEVLGEQYF.

This sequence joins TRBV7-8 and TRBJ2-5; weak D call: TRBD1 (5 bases). The CDR3 contains 14 residues. The V end was cut by 5 bases, the J end by 2 bases, with 12 bases between. CDR1 is SGHVS and CDR2 is FQNEAQ in the germline V gene. CDR3 in amino acids: CASSTNRKQETQYF. CDR3 coding DNA: TGTGCCAGCAGCACGAACAGGAAACAAGAGACCCAGTACTTC.

The chain has TRBV4-3 and TRBJ2-7; D unresolved. V was clipped by 0 bases and J by 2 bases, with 8 bases between them. The CDR3 loop spans 14 amino acids. The germline gives CDR1 LGHNA, CDR2 YSLEER. This chain's CDR3 is CASSQDEGAYEQYF. The DNA of the CDR3 is TGCGCCAGCAGCCAAGATGAAGGCGCCTACGAGCAGTACTTC.

V gene TRBV19 combines with J gene TRBJ2-7; no clear D gene. Between the trimmed V and J ends, which lost 6 bases and 3 bases, there was a span of 12 bases. Germline assignment: CDR1 LNHDA and CDR2 SQIVND (reference sequence). The CDR3 totals 13 residues. CDR3 residues: CASSYGLDYEQYF. The CDR3 DNA reads as TGTGCCAGTAGCTACGGTCTAGACTACGAGCAGTACTTC.

The sample holds many counts of this clonotype. The chain has TRBV24-1 and TRBJ2-2; 8 bases line up with TRBD1. J gave up 6 bases and V 1 base, and 3 bases lay outside the gene matches. The germline V gene encodes CDR1 KGHDR and CDR2 SFDVKD. The CDR3 consists of 15 residues. The CDR3 bases are TGTGCCACCAGTGATTTCGGACAGGGTCCCGGGGAGCTGTTTTTT. Residues: CATSDFGQGPGELFF.

This clonotype was seen repeatedly, ten times or more. V gene TRBV6-2 or TRBV6-3 combines with J gene TRBJ1-5; no clear D. CDR3 length: 15 amino acids. The germline V gene has CDR1 MNHEY and CDR2 SVGEGT. The V gene lost 2 bases and the J gene lost 4 bases, with 12 bases spanning the gap. CDR3 amino acids: CASSYTQPGNQPQHF. CDR3 nucleotide sequence: TGTGCCAGCAGTTACACCCAGCCGGGGAATCAGCCCCAGCATTTT.

This clonotype was picked up a small number of times. The chain employs TRBV7-6 and TRBJ2-7, with D possibly being TRBD1 or TRBD2 (5 bases each). The length of the CDR3 is 13 residues. The germline V and J ends were trimmed by 5 bases and 2 bases, with 10 bases remaining between them. In germline, CDR1 is SGHVS, CDR2 FNYEAQ. The CDR3 nucleotides are TGTGCCAGCAGCCGGGACCCAGCCTACGAGCAGTACTTC. Its translation: CASSRDPAYEQYF.

This chain joins TRBV4-1 and TRBJ2-1; D is perhaps TRBD1 (6 bases). In germline, CDR1 is MGHRA, CDR2 YSYEKL. CDR3 length equals 14 residues. Trimming took off 0 bases at V and 6 bases at J, with 9 bases between the two ends. CDR3 nucleotides: TGCGCCAGCAGCCAAGACTCACAGGGCAATGAGCAGTTCTTC. Translating it yields CASSQDSQGNEQFF.

This clonotype occurred many times. The chain recombines TRBV7-8 with TRBJ2-3; 8 bases match TRBD2. V lost 1 base to trimming and J lost 0 bases; unmatched junction nucleotides: 3. Germline V gene lookup returns CDR1 SGHVS and CDR2 FQNEAQ. The CDR3 loop spans 16 amino acids. The chain's CDR3 is CASSLGASGSTDTQYF. For the CDR3, the DNA is TGTGCCAGCAGCTTAGGGGCTAGCGGGAGCACAGATACGCAGTATTTT. Supplemented by reference TRBV7-8 and TRBJ2-3, the full variable domain reads GAGVSQSPRYKVAKRGQDVALRCDPISGHVSLFWYQQALGQGPEFLTYFQNEAQLDKSGLPSDRFFAERPEGSVSTLKIQRTQQEDSAVYLCASSLGASGSTDTQYFGPGTRLTVL.

This clonotype was found many times. The J gene is TRBJ1-2, the V gene TRBV3-1; no clear D gene. The V end was cut by 0 bases, the J end by 4 bases, with 9 bases between. CDR1 is LGHDT, CDR2 YNNKEL, per germline (reference sequence). The CDR3 extends over 14 amino acids. The CDR3 reads CASSQDAGIYGYTF. CDR3 coding DNA: TGTGCCAGCAGCCAAGATGCCGGTATCTATGGCTACACCTTC.

This clonotype appeared many times. V gene TRBV10-1 combines with J gene TRBJ2-1, with 9 bases fitting TRBD1. The CDR3 length is 18 residues. The J segment lost 10 bases and the V segment lost 4 bases, leaving 20 bases of the junction unmatched. In germline, CDR1 is WNHNN, CDR2 SYGVQD (reference sequence). The CDR3, as DNA: TGCGCCAGCAGTGGAGCCTCCTTCGGGACAGGGAAAGCTGGGGAGCAGTTCTTC. As protein: CASSGASFGTGKAGEQFF.

The rearrangement joins TRBV7-9 to TRBJ2-3, with a weak D call TRBD1 (5 bases). The V gene's germline CDR1 is SEHNR and CDR2 FQNEAQ (reference sequence). Trimming took 3 bases from V and 0 from J, leaving 16 bases between them. The CDR3 contains 17 residues. This chain's CDR3 is CASSFLIGDYSTDTQYF. The CDR3 DNA reads TGTGCCAGCAGCTTTTTGATAGGGGATTATAGCACAGATACGCAGTATTTT.

This clonotype has a count of ten or more. The chain employs TRBV29-1 and TRBJ1-1, with 7 nucleotides matching TRBD1. The CDR3 has 11 residues. Germline loops: CDR1 SQVTM, CDR2 ANQGSEA. Trimming removed 4 bases from V and 7 bases from J; junction bases left unmatched: 3. The CDR3 DNA follows: TGCAGCGTTGGGGGACAGTATGAAGCTTTCTTT. Protein sequence: CSVGGQYEAFF.

This clonotype was seen many times. The chain is built from TRBV29-1 and TRBJ1-2, with TRBD1 as a possible D gene (6 bases). The V end was cut by 5 bases, the J end by 8 bases, with 15 bases between. Germline CDR1 and CDR2: SQVTM and ANQGSEA. CDR3 length equals 12 residues. The CDR3 DNA reads TGCAGCGTTTCAGGTACAGGGAGAGGCTACACCTTC. Its translation is CSVSGTGRGYTF.

This clonotype was counted between two and nine times. The V gene is TRBV20-1, the J gene TRBJ2-1, with unresolved D. The CDR3 loop spans 14 amino acids. The V gene's germline CDR1 is DFQATT and CDR2 SNEGSKA (reference sequence). The ends were cut back, 3 bases at V and 1 base at J, with 10 bases in the middle. CDR3 nucleotide sequence: TGCAGTGCTAGGTTTCCCAGGTCCTACAATGAGCAGTTCTTC. It specifies CSARFPRSYNEQFF.

This clonotype was seen at least ten times. V and J are TRBV29-1 and TRBJ2-2, with TRBD2 matching 8 bases. The CDR3 covers 16 residues. The V gene's germline CDR1 is SQVTM and CDR2 ANQGSEA. Trimming at V came to 3 bases and at J to 1 base, leaving 7 bases not matched to a gene. The CDR3 DNA reads TGCAGCGTTGACGAGAGTAGCGGGGAGAACACCGGGGAGCTGTTTTTT. Translated: CSVDESSGENTGELFF.

On this clonotype: A read error may explain this, as a much larger clone is one base away. This rearrangement joins TRBV6-5 to TRBJ2-5; D is perhaps TRBD1 (5 bases). Trimming removed 6 bases at V and 5 bases at J, with 10 bases between. The CDR3 consists of 12 residues. Germline CDR1 is MNHEY and CDR2 is SVGAGI. CDR3: CASSPRGETQYF. CDR3 DNA: TGTGCCAGCAGCCCTAGGGGTGAGACCCAGTACTTC.

In its sample, this clonotype was seen a few times. The gene calls are TRBV7-6 and TRBJ2-1; 7 bases agree with TRBD1. CDR1 and CDR2 (germline): SGHVS, FNYEAQ. This CDR3 comprises 14 residues. V lost 0 bases and J lost 7; bases outside the gene matches: 3. The DNA of the CDR3 is TGTGCCAGCAGCTTAGCGATACAGGGGAATGAGCAGTTCTTC. Translating gives CASSLAIQGNEQFF.

Many counts were recorded for this clonotype. The rearrangement joins TRBV7-9 to TRBJ2-1; D unclear. Germline V gene data show CDR1 as SEHNR and CDR2 as FQNEAQ (reference sequence). The CDR3 runs 13 residues. The V and J ends lost 5 bases and 3 bases respectively, with 8 bases between them. The CDR3 here is CASSLPSYNEQFF. The CDR3 DNA is TGTGCCAGCAGCCTCCCCAGCTACAATGAGCAGTTCTTC.

The chain carries TRBV5-7 and TRBJ2-2; D is uncertain. TRBV5-7 is marked as an open reading frame, function uncertain. This CDR3 comprises 14 residues. The V and J ends lost 4 bases and 6 bases respectively, with 13 bases between them. The CDR3 DNA follows: TGTGCCAGCAGCCTTGGGCGGCTCGCCGGGGAGCTGTTTTTT. This encodes CASSLGRLAGELFF.